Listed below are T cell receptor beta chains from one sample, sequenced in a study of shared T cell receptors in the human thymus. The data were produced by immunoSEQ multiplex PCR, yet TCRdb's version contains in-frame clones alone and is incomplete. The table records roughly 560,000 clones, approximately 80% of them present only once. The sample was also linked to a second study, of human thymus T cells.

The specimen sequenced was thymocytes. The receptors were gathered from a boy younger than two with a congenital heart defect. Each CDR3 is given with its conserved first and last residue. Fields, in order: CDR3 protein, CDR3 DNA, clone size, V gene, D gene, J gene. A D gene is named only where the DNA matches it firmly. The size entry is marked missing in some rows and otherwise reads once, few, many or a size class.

CASSFPPRTGELFF TGTGCCAGCAGCTTCCCCCCGAGGACCGGGGAGCTGTTTTTT NA TRBV5-8 NA TRBJ2-2
CASRFRDQPQHF TGTGCCAGCAGGTTCAGGGATCAGCCCCAGCATTTT NA TRBV6-1 NA TRBJ1-5
CSVLFLHEQYF TGCAGCGTCCTGTTTCTCCACGAGCAGTACTTC NA TRBV29-1 NA TRBJ2-7
CASSLGGSLNNEQFF TGTGCCAGCAGTTTAGGCGGGAGTCTCAACAATGAGCAGTTCTTC NA TRBV27 TRBD2 TRBJ2-1
CSARDRGSYTF TGCAGTGCCAGGGACAGGGGAAGCTACACCTTC NA TRBV20-1 TRBD1 TRBJ1-2
CASSLWRESLGNAYHEQFF TGTGCCAGCAGTTTATGGCGGGAGTCTTTAGGGAATGCGTACCATGAGCAGTTCTTC NA TRBV28 TRBD2 TRBJ2-1
CASSRSGVSLQETQYF TGTGCCAGCAGCAGATCAGGGGTCTCCCTCCAAGAGACCCAGTACTTC NA TRBV21-1 NA TRBJ2-5
CATSPRGLADTQYF TGTGCCACCAGCCCCAGGGGGCTCGCAGATACGCAGTATTTT NA TRBV15 TRBD1 TRBJ2-3
CASGLDRVTHDTQYF TGTGCTAGTGGTTTGGACAGGGTCACCCATGATACGCAGTATTTT NA TRBV12-5 NA TRBJ2-3
CSVEGGGRKGNEQFF TGCAGCGTTGAAGGGGGGGGGCGAAAGGGCAATGAGCAGTTCTTC few TRBV29-1 NA TRBJ2-1
CASRISGLRRTQYF TGTGCCAGCAGGATTAGCGGGCTGAGGAGGACCCAGTACTTC NA TRBV6-5 TRBD2 TRBJ2-5
CATSFKREKNEQFF TGTGCCACCAGCTTTAAGCGGGAGAAAAATGAGCAGTTCTTC once TRBV15 TRBD2 TRBJ2-1
CSVGDRGNEQFF TGCAGCGTTGGGGACAGGGGTAATGAGCAGTTCTTC NA TRBV29-1 TRBD1 TRBJ2-1
CASSWDREKNQPQHF TGTGCCAGCAGTTGGGACAGGGAAAAAAATCAGCCCCAGCATTTT NA TRBV6-6 TRBD1 TRBJ1-5
CASSQTSTEAKNIQYF TGCGCCAGCAGCCAAACATCAACAGAAGCCAAAAACATTCAGTACTTC once TRBV4-3 NA TRBJ2-4
CASGAPGVVTGELFF TGTGCTAGTGGTGCCCCAGGGGTTGTCACCGGGGAGCTGTTTTTT NA TRBV12-5 NA TRBJ2-2
CASWPRRGYGYTF TGTGCCAGCTGGCCCCGACGCGGCTATGGCTACACCTTC once TRBV28 NA TRBJ1-2
CASSLVSDTQYF TGTGCCAGCAGCTTAGTCTCAGATACGCAGTATTTT NA TRBV11-3 NA TRBJ2-3
CATSRDKGRRGRNEQFF TGTGCCACCAGCAGAGATAAGGGTAGGAGAGGGCGCAATGAGCAGTTCTTC NA TRBV15 NA TRBJ2-1
CASSEGDSYEQYF TGTGCCAGCAGTGAAGGGGACAGCTACGAGCAGTACTTC NA TRBV6-1 TRBD1 TRBJ2-7
CASSFSAGESSYNEQFF TGTGCCAGTAGTTTCTCAGCAGGGGAGAGCTCCTACAATGAGCAGTTCTTC NA TRBV19 NA TRBJ2-1
CASRELAAQETQYF TGTGCCAGCAGGGAACTAGCGGCCCAAGAGACCCAGTACTTC NA TRBV2 TRBD2 TRBJ2-5